This T cell receptor (beta chain) was identified during a study of PD-1 blockade in classical Hodgkin lymphoma. The length of the CDR3 is 17 residues. Looked up from germline, CDR1 is SGDLS and CDR2 is YYNGEE. Trimming took off 4 bases at V and 2 bases at J, with 19 bases between the two ends. Generated by immunoSEQ multiplex PCR, the TCRdb table keeps only in-frame clones and is missing some. The sample lists 10,000 to 15,000 clones, 91% occurring once. Brentuximab vedotin exposure varied, and every patient relapsed after autologous stem cell transplantation. This clone was picked up a small number of times. Its antigen is undetermined. Study observations and caveats: What drove the repertoire differences, possibly disease activity or prior therapy, has not been defined.

Sequences were derived from peripheral blood mononuclear cells (PBMCs), sampled at baseline. The receptor's source is a human donor with classical Hodgkin lymphoma. The gene calls are TRBV9 and TRBJ2-4; D might be TRBD2 (6 bases). CDR3 protein: CASSQSGRAGTKNIQYF. For the CDR3, the DNA is TGTGCCAGCAGCCAAAGCGGACGGGCGGGGACCAAAAACATTCAGTACTTC. Combining the CDR3 with reference TRBV9 and TRBJ2-4 gives the whole variable domain DSGVTQTPKHLITATGQRVTLRCSPRSGDLSVYWYQQSLDQGLQFLIQYYNGEERAKGNILERFSAQQFPDLHSELNLSSLELGDSALYFCASSQSGRAGTKNIQYFGAGTRLSVL.